A few counts support the clone carrying this T cell receptor (beta chain). Antigen unknown. It was with a sample-barcoded 5' primer and a J-beta primer mix that a second PCR of roughly 7 to 11 cycles was run. Each CDR3 protein gets one entry after TCRdb re-called the 5' RACE reads with MiXCR. The sample comprises 1 million or so distinct CDR3 sequences, over 35% of which are singletons, and under 20% rests with the top ten. The CDR3 covers 14 residues. Trimming stripped 3 bases from V and 4 bases from J, with 12 bases between. These data belong to a study of blood T cells in healthy people across ages. Study-wide findings and caveats: A strong correlation was found between TCR beta diversity and the percentage of naive T cells.

This receptor was obtained from a woman aged 55-75 years in good health. The gene calls are TRBV12-3 or TRBV12-4 and TRBJ1-1, with D possibly TRBD1 on 5 matching bases. Sequenced: blood. The CDR3 DNA sequence: TGTGCCAGCAGTTTCGGGGGGGTGGGCACTGAAGCTTTCTTT. This gives the protein CASSFGGVGTEAFF.